Here is one TCR beta chain with its context. Per the authors' pipeline: By means of reference gene primer amplification, nucleated cell counts were estimated. The assay was immunoSEQ multiplex PCR, and TCRdb's table has in-frame clones only and misses some. From that table come the V and J calls and clone size; the DNA was used to work out D and trimming. The sample lists roughly 15,000 clones, about four fifths occurring once. This entry belongs to a study of blood T cell repertoires in COVID-19. In the study overall: Specimens from acute and convalescent COVID-19 originated in the United States, Italy and Spain. From T cells, B-cell-depleted T cells, or PBMCs came the material, which was cDNA or gDNA.

This TCR derives from a man aged 55 to 70 with acute or convalescent COVID-19. The sequenced material came from peripheral blood.

The CDR3 sequence: CASSNRVLNEKLFF. The CDR3 region has the DNA TGTGCCAGCAGTAACAGGGTACTGAATGAAAAACTGTTTTTT. The chain has TRBV2 and TRBJ1-4, with a possible D match to TRBD1 (6 bases). The CDR3 runs to 14 residues. From germline, CDR1 is SNHLY and CDR2 FYNNEI. Between the trimmed V and J ends, which lost 5 bases and 5 bases, there was a span of 12 bases.